Presented here are 10 T cell receptor beta chains from one specimen sequenced in a study of blood T cell repertoires in COVID-19. The repertoire was sequenced with immunoSEQ multiplex PCR; TCRdb's copy has only in-frame clones and lacks some. The data hold 350,000 or so clones, with about 86% observed a single time. Sequenced: peripheral blood. The receptors stem from a young man with active or convalescent COVID-19.

V and J are TRBV2 and TRBJ2-2; no reliable D call. The CDR3 is 14 amino acids. Trimming pared 4 bases from V and 1 base from J, leaving 7 bases between. Germline V lookup: CDR1 SNHLY, CDR2 FYNNEI. CDR3 DNA sequence: TGTGCCAGCAGTGGTTCAGAGAACACCGGGGAGCTGTTTTTT. It codes for CASSGSENTGELFF.

The chain links TRBV7-8 to TRBJ2-2, with D hard to call. CDR3 size: 12 residues. Trimming pared 8 bases from V and 5 bases from J, leaving 9 bases between. The germline CDR1 and CDR2 sequences are SGHVS and FQNEAQ. This CDR3 reads CASGLLTGELFF. Here the CDR3 DNA reads TGTGCCAGCGGCCTGCTAACCGGGGAGCTGTTTTTT.

Only a few counts were recorded for this clone. V is TRBV19 and J is TRBJ2-7, with D maybe TRBD2 (6 bases). Germline-derived CDR1 and CDR2 are LNHDA and SQIVND (reference sequence). CDR3 length equals 15 residues. The V end lost 3 bases, the J end lost 0 bases, and 12 bases lay between the germline ends. CDR3 bases: TGTGCCAGTAGTATCGGTGGGACTTACTCCTACGAGCAGTACTTC. It translates to CASSIGGTYSYEQYF.

This clone was counted a single time. The chain links TRBV7-2 to TRBJ2-2; 9 bases are a match to TRBD2. This CDR3 is built from 15 residues. CDR1 is SGHTA, CDR2 FQGNSA, per germline. The ends lost 3 bases at V and 5 bases at J; junction bases unmatched: 4. The CDR3 nucleotides are TGTGCCAGCAGCTTCGGGCTAGCGGGGACCGGGGAGCTGTTTTTT. Its translation is CASSFGLAGTGELFF.

This chain uses TRBV19 with TRBJ1-3; possibly TRBD1 for D (6 bases). This CDR3 region has 14 residues. The germline gives CDR1 LNHDA, CDR2 SQIVND (reference sequence). Trimming shortened V by 4 bases and J by 2 bases, and 9 bases separated the two germline ends. The chain's CDR3 is CASSTQGPGNTIYF. Here the CDR3 DNA reads TGTGCCAGTAGTACACAGGGACCTGGAAACACCATATATTTT.

In nucleotides, the CDR3 is TGTGCCAGTAGTACACGACAGGAGATAGACTATGGCTACACCTTC. Its translation is CASSTRQEIDYGYTF. V usage is TRBV19 and J usage is TRBJ1-2; D might be TRBD1 (6 bases). The CDR3 totals 15 residues. Trimming removed 4 bases from V and 3 bases from J, with 15 bases in between. Germline values: CDR1 LNHDA, CDR2 SQIVND (reference sequence).

V is TRBV28 and J is TRBJ2-5; no clear D. Germline assignment: CDR1 MDHEN and CDR2 SYDVKM. This CDR3 has 14 amino acids. The V and J ends lost 4 bases and 3 bases respectively, with 12 bases between them. The CDR3 is CASSSTSPEETQYF. In DNA form, the CDR3 reads TGTGCCAGCAGTTCCACATCCCCCGAAGAGACCCAGTACTTC.

This sequence joins TRBV5-1 and TRBJ2-5; 11 bases are shared with TRBD2. V gave up 0 bases and J gave up 5 bases; unmatched junction bases: 6. The germline CDR1 and CDR2 sequences are SGHRS and YFSETQ. The CDR3 extends over 16 amino acids. CDR3 sequence reads: CASSLAALAGGETQYF. Here the CDR3 DNA reads TGCGCCAGCAGCTTGGCCGCGCTAGCGGGGGGTGAGACCCAGTACTTC. The full variable domain, with the rest looked up from reference TRBV5-1 and TRBJ2-5, is KAGVTQTPRYLIKTRGQQVTLSCSPISGHRSVSWYQQTPGQGLQFLFEYFSETQRNKGNFPGRFSGRQFSNSRSEMNVSTLELGDSALYLCASSLAALAGGETQYFGPGTRLLVL.

V gene TRBV6-2 or TRBV6-3 combines with J gene TRBJ1-5; D perhaps matches TRBD1 (6 bases). There are 16 residues in the CDR3. CDR1 and CDR2 (germline): MNHEY, SVGEGT. The ends were cut back, 2 bases at V and 4 bases at J, with 15 bases in the middle. The CDR3 nucleotides are TGTGCCAGCAGTTACCATCAAGACAGGATAAATCAGCCCCAGCATTTT. It yields the protein CASSYHQDRINQPQHF.

V is TRBV5-4 and J is TRBJ2-1; perhaps TRBD2 as D (6 bases). The CDR3 extends over 17 amino acids. Germline CDR1 is SGHNT and CDR2 is YYREEE (reference sequence). V shed 4 bases and J shed 0 bases, with 17 bases lying between them. CDR3 coding DNA: TGTGCCAGCAGCGTCGATAACTGGGGGGTCTCCTACAATGAGCAGTTCTTC. Its protein is CASSVDNWGVSYNEQFF.